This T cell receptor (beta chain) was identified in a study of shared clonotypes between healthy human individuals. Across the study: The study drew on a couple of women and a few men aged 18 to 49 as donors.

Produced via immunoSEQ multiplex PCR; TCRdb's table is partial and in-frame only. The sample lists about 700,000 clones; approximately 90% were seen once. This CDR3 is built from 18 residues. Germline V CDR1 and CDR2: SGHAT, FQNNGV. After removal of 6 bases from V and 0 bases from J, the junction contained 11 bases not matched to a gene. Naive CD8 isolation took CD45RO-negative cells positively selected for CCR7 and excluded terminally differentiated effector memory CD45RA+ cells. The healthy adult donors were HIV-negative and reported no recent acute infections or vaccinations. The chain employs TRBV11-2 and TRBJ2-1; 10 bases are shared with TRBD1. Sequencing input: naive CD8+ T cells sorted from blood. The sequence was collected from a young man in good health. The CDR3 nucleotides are TGTGCCAGCAGTCGCCCCCGGGACAGGGGAAGCTCCTACAATGAGCAGTTCTTC. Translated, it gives CASSRPRDRGSSYNEQFF.